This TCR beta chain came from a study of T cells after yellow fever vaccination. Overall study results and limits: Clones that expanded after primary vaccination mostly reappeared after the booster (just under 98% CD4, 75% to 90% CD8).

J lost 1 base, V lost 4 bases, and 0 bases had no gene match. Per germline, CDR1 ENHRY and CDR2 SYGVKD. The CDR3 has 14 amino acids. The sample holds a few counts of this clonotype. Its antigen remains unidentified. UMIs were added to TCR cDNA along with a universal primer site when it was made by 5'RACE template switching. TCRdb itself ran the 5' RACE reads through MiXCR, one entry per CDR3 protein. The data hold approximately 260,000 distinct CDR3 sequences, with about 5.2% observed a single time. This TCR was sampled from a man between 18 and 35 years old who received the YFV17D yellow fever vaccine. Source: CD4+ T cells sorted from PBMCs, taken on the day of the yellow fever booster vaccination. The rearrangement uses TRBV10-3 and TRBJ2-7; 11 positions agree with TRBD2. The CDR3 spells CAISASGGSYEQYF. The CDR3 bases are TGTGCCATCAGTGCTAGCGGGGGGTCCTACGAGCAGTACTTC.